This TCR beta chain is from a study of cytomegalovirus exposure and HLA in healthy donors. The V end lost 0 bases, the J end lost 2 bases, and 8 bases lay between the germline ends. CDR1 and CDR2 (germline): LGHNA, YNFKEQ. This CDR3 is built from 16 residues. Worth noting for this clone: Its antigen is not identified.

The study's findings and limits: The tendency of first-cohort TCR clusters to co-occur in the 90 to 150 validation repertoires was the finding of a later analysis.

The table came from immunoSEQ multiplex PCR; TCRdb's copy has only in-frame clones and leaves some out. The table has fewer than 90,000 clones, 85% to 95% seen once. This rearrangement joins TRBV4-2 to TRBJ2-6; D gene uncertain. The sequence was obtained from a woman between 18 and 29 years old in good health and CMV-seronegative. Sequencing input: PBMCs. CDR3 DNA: TGTGCCAGCAGCCAAGATATGAGCACTGGGGCCAACGTCCTGACTTTC. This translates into CASSQDMSTGANVLTF.